The 16 T cell receptor beta chains listed next were all sequenced from one sample in a study of blood T cells in healthy people across ages. PCR was performed a second time for about 6 to 11 cycles using a sample-barcoded 5' primer and a J-beta primer mix. TCRdb re-called the 5' RACE reads with MiXCR, one entry per CDR3 protein. The sample has hundreds of thousands of distinct CDR3 sequences; roughly 49% are singletons. What was sequenced was blood. Source of these receptors: a woman between 55 and 75 years old in good health.

This clonotype showed up just a few times. The V and J genes are TRBV20-1 and TRBJ2-7, with D perhaps TRBD2 (6 bases). V was pared by 6 bases and J by 6 bases, with 18 bases between. Germline V gene data show CDR1 as DFQATT and CDR2 as SNEGSKA (reference sequence). There are 13 residues in the CDR3. This CDR3 reads CSALADTGSEQYF. The CDR3 DNA is TGCAGTGCACTAGCTGATACTGGAAGCGAGCAGTACTTC.

This clonotype has only a few counts. The chain has TRBV4-3 and TRBJ2-7; 12 positions agree with TRBD2. J lost 4 bases, V lost 2 bases, and 3 bases had no gene match. CDR1 and CDR2 (germline): LGHNA, YSLEER. The CDR3 has 15 residues. In nucleotides, the CDR3 is TGCGCCAGCAGCCAAAAGACTAGCGGGAGTTACGAGCAGTACTTC. Translated, it gives CASSQKTSGSYEQYF.

This chain connects TRBV15 to TRBJ1-5; a weak D match, TRBD1 (6 bases). The CDR3 has 15 residues. Germline CDR1 LNHNV, CDR2 YYDKDF (reference sequence). V was clipped by 6 bases and J by 0 bases, with 12 bases between them. CDR3 in DNA: TGTGCCACCAGAGGGGACACCTATAGCAATCAGCCCCAGCATTTT. Protein sequence: CATRGDTYSNQPQHF.

With respect to this clonotype: The germline gene is not matched at one end of the junction; a read error may be the cause. The chain is built from TRBV12-3 or TRBV12-4 and TRBJ1-6; 9 nucleotides line up with TRBD1. The CDR3 is made up of 14 amino acids. CDR3 bases: TGTGCCAGCAGTTTGGGACAGGGTAATTCACCCCCCCACTTT. It specifies CASSLGQGNSPPHF.

The rearrangement uses TRBV6-5 and TRBJ1-2; D might be TRBD1 (6 bases). V lost 6 bases to trimming and J lost 4 bases, with 15 bases between them. The CDR3 has 14 amino acids. CDR1 and CDR2 (germline): MNHEY, SVGAGI. CDR3: CASSPDSPAYGYTF. The CDR3 bases are TGTGCCAGCAGCCCGGACAGCCCGGCCTATGGCTACACCTTC.

This sequence joins TRBV7-2 and TRBJ2-3, with D maybe TRBD1 (6 bases). The CDR3 is made up of 16 amino acids. Germline values: CDR1 SGHTA, CDR2 FQGNSA. V shed 5 bases and J shed 5 bases, with 20 bases lying between them. CDR3 DNA sequence: TGTGCCAGCAGCCTGAACAGGGCTCGGAAGCGAGATACGCAGTATTTT. It codes for CASSLNRARKRDTQYF.

This rearrangement joins TRBV29-1 to TRBJ2-7; possibly TRBD1 for D (5 bases). The CDR3 spans 11 residues. Germline loops: CDR1 SQVTM, CDR2 ANQGSEA. The V end lost 7 bases, the J end lost 3 bases, and 10 bases lay between the germline ends. The CDR3 bases are TGCAGCGCCGGACACAACTACGAGCAGTACTTC. Amino acids: CSAGHNYEQYF.

The V gene is TRBV20-1, the J gene TRBJ2-7; 9 bases fit TRBD2. The CDR3 consists of 17 residues. V shed 5 bases, J shed 1 base, and the junction held 15 bases outside the gene matches. CDR1 and CDR2 from the germline V gene are DFQATT and SNEGSKA (reference sequence). The CDR3 region is CSAPPAGIAGESYEQYF. The CDR3 nucleotides read TGCAGTGCTCCTCCTGCTGGGATAGCGGGAGAATCCTACGAGCAGTACTTC.

The rearrangement links TRBV3-1 to TRBJ2-5; the D gene is possibly TRBD2 (6 bases). The germline CDR1 and CDR2 sequences are LGHDT and YNNKEL (reference sequence). Trimming shortened V by 1 base and J by 5 bases, and 17 bases separated the two germline ends. The CDR3 has 16 residues. This chain's CDR3 is CASSQAFGGPEETQYF. CDR3 nucleotides: TGTGCCAGCAGCCAAGCCTTTGGAGGGCCTGAGGAGACCCAGTACTTC.

Here the CDR3 reads CSARDRRGRPTDTQYF. CDR3 in DNA: TGCAGTGCTAGAGACCGGCGGGGCAGGCCCACAGATACGCAGTATTTT. The chain employs TRBV20-1 and TRBJ2-3, with a possible D match to TRBD2 (6 bases). CDR1 and CDR2 (germline): DFQATT, SNEGSKA (reference sequence). With 0 bases removed from V and 2 bases from J, the gap between germline ends came to 15 bases. This CDR3 is 16 amino acids long.

The V call is TRBV4-3, the J call TRBJ2-7, with D unclear. CDR3 length: 15 residues. Germline lookup yields CDR1 LGHNA and CDR2 YSLEER. Between the trimmed V and J ends, which lost 1 base and 2 bases, there was a span of 12 bases. The CDR3 reads CASSQALSSPYEQYF. CDR3 nucleotide sequence: TGCGCCAGCAGCCAAGCTCTGTCCTCACCCTACGAGCAGTACTTC.

This clonotype was counted at least ten times. The chain carries TRBV11-2 and TRBJ2-7; D unresolved. The germline V gene has CDR1 SGHAT and CDR2 FQNNGV. This CDR3 is 12 amino acids long. The V end was cut by 5 bases, the J end by 2 bases, with 7 bases between. The CDR3 coding sequence is TGTGCCAGCAGCCCAGGTCCCTACGAGCAGTACTTC. It is translated as CASSPGPYEQYF.

There are a few counts of this clonotype. This CDR3 is CASSEDRVNQETQYF. In DNA form, the CDR3 reads TGTGCCAGCAGTGAAGACAGGGTGAACCAAGAGACCCAGTACTTC. J is TRBJ2-5 and V is TRBV2, with D perhaps TRBD1 (6 bases). CDR3 length: 15 residues. Per germline, CDR1 SNHLY and CDR2 FYNNEI. V lost 1 base, J lost 0 bases, and 9 bases lay in between.

The V call is TRBV10-3, the J call TRBJ2-5; the match to TRBD1 covers 12 bases. Trimming cost V 6 bases and J 5 bases; bases outside gene matches: 16. The CDR3 is made up of 18 amino acids. The germline gives CDR1 ENHRY, CDR2 SYGVKD. The CDR3 region is CAISRPTNGTGGEETQYF. For the CDR3, the DNA is TGTGCCATCAGCCGTCCAACAAATGGGACAGGGGGCGAGGAGACCCAGTACTTC.

A few counts support this clonotype. CDR3: CSNLPGSEAFF. In DNA form, the CDR3 reads TGCAGTAATCTACCGGGATCTGAAGCTTTCTTT. The J gene is TRBJ1-1, the V gene TRBV20-1, with unresolved D. Germline lookup yields CDR1 DFQATT and CDR2 SNEGSKA (reference sequence). This CDR3 is built from 11 residues. V lost 8 bases, J lost 6 bases, and 13 bases lay in between.

V and J are TRBV2 and TRBJ1-1, with TRBD1 matching 9 bases. The V gene end was trimmed by 5 bases and the J gene end by 4 bases; junction bases not matched to a gene: 5. The germline gives CDR1 SNHLY, CDR2 FYNNEI. The CDR3 length is 14 residues. The CDR3 nucleotides are TGTGCCAGCAGTAGGGCACAGGGGGCCACTGAAGCTTTCTTT. Encoded protein: CASSRAQGATEAFF.